This entry lists 5 T cell receptor beta chains sequenced from one sample in a study of blood T cell repertoires in COVID-19. The protocol was immunoSEQ multiplex PCR, while the TCRdb copy is restricted to in-frame clones and leaves out a portion. Among some 200,000 clones listed, 82% were seen once. Sequencing was done on a sample of peripheral blood. The source of these receptors is a woman aged 65 to 85 with COVID-19, enrolled during active disease.

The chain combines TRBV2 with TRBJ1-2, with D unclear. The CDR3 covers 12 residues. With 7 bases removed from V and 1 base from J, the gap between germline ends came to 7 bases. CDR1 is SNHLY, CDR2 FYNNEI, per germline. The CDR3 protein is CASKPDNYGYTF. Here the CDR3 DNA reads TGTGCCAGCAAGCCCGATAACTATGGCTACACCTTC.

The CDR3 bases are TGTGCCTGGGGGACGGAGAATGAGCAGTTCTTC. Translating it yields CAWGTENEQFF. The gene calls are TRBV30 and TRBJ2-1, with D perhaps being TRBD1 or TRBD2 (5 bases each). CDR1 is GTSNPN, CDR2 SVGIG, per germline (reference sequence). This CDR3 has 11 residues. V was trimmed by 5 bases and J by 7 bases, leaving 9 bases between them.

The gene calls are TRBV7-2 and TRBJ2-7; 8 bases align to TRBD1. The germline gives CDR1 SGHTA, CDR2 FQGNSA. The CDR3 is 17 amino acids. V gave up 1 base and J gave up 2 bases; unmatched junction bases: 10. The CDR3 loop is CASSLGTGTGSPYEQYF. The CDR3, as DNA: TGTGCCAGCAGCTTAGGTACAGGGACAGGTAGTCCCTACGAGCAGTACTTC. Combining the CDR3 with reference TRBV7-2 and TRBJ2-7 gives the whole variable domain GAGVSQSPSNKVTEKGKDVELRCDPISGHTALYWYRQSLGQGLEFLIYFQGNSAPDKSGLPSDRFSAERTGGSVSTLTIQRTQQEDSAVYLCASSLGTGTGSPYEQYFGPGTRLTVT.

This chain links TRBV5-1 with TRBJ1-2; D remains ambiguous. There are 15 residues in the CDR3. Trimming shortened V by 1 base and J by 7 bases, and 17 bases separated the two germline ends. Germline values: CDR1 SGHRS, CDR2 YFSETQ. The DNA of the CDR3 is TGCGCCAGCAGCTTGTTGCAGCTCGGTGAGGGTGGCTACACCTTC. Translated: CASSLLQLGEGGYTF.

This chain links TRBV19 with TRBJ1-5; unclear D gene. There are 16 residues in the CDR3. Between the trimmed V and J ends, which lost 0 bases and 2 bases, there was a span of 11 bases. Germline V gene sequence: CDR1 LNHDA, CDR2 SQIVND (reference sequence). As DNA, the CDR3 is TGTGCCAGTAGTATAGAAACGGGGAGGGGCAATCAGCCCCAGCATTTT. As protein: CASSIETGRGNQPQHF.